The present TCR beta chain was sequenced within a study of T cell responses to AZD1222 COVID-19 vaccine. Analyses pooled second doses at about 4 or about 12 weeks. This CDR3 has 14 amino acids. From germline, CDR1 is MGHDK and CDR2 SYGVNS. Trimming took 8 bases from V and 0 from J, leaving 11 bases between them. Study conclusions and caveats: Recipients of AZD1222 seropositive at baseline numbered only 5 or 6.

For this clone: Its antigen is still unknown.

Data came from immunoSEQ multiplex PCR; TCRdb stores just in-frame clones and leaves some out. The table lists around 99,000 clones, about 90% of them singletons. The chain has TRBV25-1 and TRBJ2-1; D might be TRBD1 (6 bases). The source material was peripheral blood, sampled 28 days after the second AZD1222 dose. The source of this sequence is an adult who received the AZD1222 COVID-19 vaccine. The CDR3 region is CASHTGSSYNEQFF. The CDR3 DNA reads as TGTGCCAGCCACACAGGGAGCTCCTACAATGAGCAGTTCTTC. Full variable domain (missing parts from reference TRBV25-1 and TRBJ2-1): EADIYQTPRYLVIGTGKKITLECSQTMGHDKMYWYQQDPGMELHLIHYSYGVNSTEKGDLSSESTVSRIRTEHFPLTLESARPSHTSQYLCASHTGSSYNEQFFGPGTRLTVL.